This T cell receptor beta chain was found in a study of response to subunit inactivated influenza vaccine. Worth noting for this clonotype: Its antigen is not identified.

TCRdb itself ran the RT-PCR reads through MiXCR, one entry per CDR3 protein. The sample yields hundreds of thousands of distinct CDR3 sequences, approximately 13% seen once. Germline V CDR1 and CDR2: SGHDN, FVKESK. The CDR3 extends over 15 amino acids. V shed 1 base and J shed 3 bases, with 9 bases lying between them. Study-wide findings and caveats: Authors suggested few new T cells are recruited by each seasonal influenza vaccination.

This clonotype was obtained from a man between 45 and 60 years old who received an inactivated influenza vaccine. Sequenced here: PBMCs from blood, sampled about 40 days after vaccination. The V and J genes are TRBV14 and TRBJ2-2; D unclear. The CDR3 is CASSQVDTYTGELFF. The DNA for the CDR3 is TGTGCCAGCAGCCAAGTAGACACCTACACCGGGGAGCTGTTTTTT.